Listed below are T cell receptor beta chains from one sample, sequenced in a study of control samples from healthy donors and cancer patients. The method was immunoSEQ multiplex PCR; TCRdb's version includes in-frame clones alone and lacks a portion of them. The table records 150,000 or so clones, 91% of them present only once. Sequencing was performed on blood. These receptors all come from a man younger than 35 in good health. Each CDR3 is given with its conserved first and last residue. A D gene is named only where the DNA matches it firmly. Rows may omit the clone size; those that give it use once, few, many or a size class.

V gene: TRBV4-1; D gene: -; J gene: TRBJ2-7; clone size: -; CDR3 protein: CASSQRISSYEQYF; CDR3 DNA: TGCGCCAGCAGCCAGAGGATCAGCTCCTACGAGCAGTACTTC
V gene: TRBV18; D gene: TRBD2; J gene: TRBJ2-1; clone size: -; CDR3 protein: CASSPGTSGGLSYNEQFF; CDR3 DNA: TGTGCCAGCTCACCGGGGACTAGCGGGGGGCTCTCCTACAATGAGCAGTTCTTC
V gene: TRBV6-2/TRBV6-3; D gene: -; J gene: TRBJ1-6; clone size: few; CDR3 protein: CASSSPTGLVNSPLHF; CDR3 DNA: TGTGCCAGCAGTTCTCCGACAGGTCTCGTTAATTCACCCCTCCACTTT
V gene: TRBV6-5; D gene: -; J gene: TRBJ1-3; clone size: -; CDR3 protein: CASSFAASGNTIYF; CDR3 DNA: TGTGCCAGCAGTTTTGCAGCGTCTGGAAACACCATATATTTT
V gene: TRBV30; D gene: -; J gene: TRBJ1-1; clone size: -; CDR3 protein: CAWSVRLNTEAFF; CDR3 DNA: TGTGCCTGGAGTGTAAGGCTGAACACTGAAGCTTTCTTT
V gene: TRBV7-6; D gene: TRBD2; J gene: TRBJ2-3; clone size: -; CDR3 protein: CASSWTSGATDTQYF; CDR3 DNA: TGTGCCAGCAGCTGGACTAGCGGGGCCACAGATACGCAGTATTTT
V gene: TRBV7-9; D gene: -; J gene: TRBJ1-3; clone size: once; CDR3 protein: CASTQIGGFSGNTIYF; CDR3 DNA: TGTGCCAGCACCCAGATAGGAGGGTTCTCTGGAAACACCATATATTTT
V gene: TRBV7-9; D gene: -; J gene: TRBJ2-3; clone size: -; CDR3 protein: CASSSSGADTQYF; CDR3 DNA: TGTGCCAGCAGTTCTTCAGGGGCAGATACGCAGTATTTT
V gene: TRBV14; D gene: -; J gene: TRBJ1-6; clone size: -; CDR3 protein: CASSLRLNSPLHF; CDR3 DNA: TGTGCCAGCAGCCTACGACTGAATTCACCCCTCCACTTT
V gene: TRBV7-2; D gene: TRBD2; J gene: TRBJ2-3; clone size: -; CDR3 protein: CASSLRLAGRTDTQYF; CDR3 DNA: TGTGCCAGCAGCTTACGGCTAGCGGGACGCACAGATACGCAGTATTTT
V gene: TRBV2; D gene: -; J gene: TRBJ2-3; clone size: -; CDR3 protein: CASSPLVSKVTDTQYF; CDR3 DNA: TGTGCCAGCAGTCCCCTAGTATCAAAGGTCACAGATACGCAGTATTTT
V gene: TRBV5-6; D gene: -; J gene: TRBJ1-3; clone size: -; CDR3 protein: CASSLQDPGNTIYF; CDR3 DNA: TGTGCCAGCAGCTTGCAGGATCCTGGAAACACCATATATTTT
V gene: TRBV5-1; D gene: TRBD2; J gene: TRBJ2-5; clone size: once; CDR3 protein: CASRRTSGGQTTGTQYF; CDR3 DNA: TGCGCCAGCAGAAGGACTAGCGGGGGGCAAACTACGGGGACCCAGTACTTC
V gene: TRBV5-1; D gene: -; J gene: TRBJ2-7; clone size: -; CDR3 protein: CASSDGQGPYEQYF; CDR3 DNA: TGCGCCAGCAGCGATGGTCAGGGCCCCTACGAGCAGTACTTC
V gene: TRBV6-1; D gene: -; J gene: TRBJ1-6; clone size: -; CDR3 protein: CASSEPISPLHF; CDR3 DNA: TGTGCCAGCAGTGAACCCATTTCACCCCTCCACTTT
V gene: TRBV27; D gene: -; J gene: TRBJ2-7; clone size: -; CDR3 protein: CASRTLGGGGPYEQYF; CDR3 DNA: TGTGCCAGCAGGACCCTAGGCGGAGGGGGCCCCTACGAGCAGTACTTC
V gene: TRBV7-9; D gene: -; J gene: TRBJ2-5; clone size: -; CDR3 protein: CASSFDSQETQYF; CDR3 DNA: TGTGCCAGCAGCTTTGACAGTCAAGAGACCCAGTACTTC
V gene: TRBV28; D gene: -; J gene: TRBJ2-1; clone size: -; CDR3 protein: CASSDGATYNEQFF; CDR3 DNA: TGTGCCAGCAGTGACGGGGCGACCTACAATGAGCAGTTCTTC
V gene: TRBV28; D gene: TRBD1; J gene: TRBJ2-3; clone size: -; CDR3 protein: CASSRDSRSDTQYF; CDR3 DNA: TGTGCCAGCAGTCGGGACAGCCGCTCAGATACGCAGTATTTT
V gene: TRBV28; D gene: -; J gene: TRBJ2-7; clone size: -; CDR3 protein: CASNPGKAYEQYF; CDR3 DNA: TGTGCCAGCAACCCAGGGAAAGCGTACGAGCAGTACTTC
V gene: TRBV2; D gene: TRBD1; J gene: TRBJ1-5; clone size: few; CDR3 protein: CASSESGQGIGQPQHF; CDR3 DNA: TGTGCCAGCAGTGAGTCGGGACAGGGTATCGGTCAGCCCCAGCATTTT
V gene: TRBV4-1; D gene: -; J gene: TRBJ2-7; clone size: -; CDR3 protein: CASSQLGGKSYEQYF; CDR3 DNA: TGCGCCAGCAGCCAACTCGGGGGCAAAAGCTACGAGCAGTACTTC
V gene: TRBV15; D gene: TRBD1; J gene: TRBJ2-1; clone size: -; CDR3 protein: CATSEGGENEQFF; CDR3 DNA: TGTGCCACCTCGGAAGGGGGCGAAAATGAGCAGTTCTTC
V gene: TRBV28; D gene: TRBD1; J gene: TRBJ2-7; clone size: -; CDR3 protein: CASRITGEFDEQYF; CDR3 DNA: TGTGCCAGCAGGATCACAGGGGAATTCGACGAGCAGTACTTC
V gene: TRBV7-9; D gene: -; J gene: TRBJ2-5; clone size: -; CDR3 protein: CASSLEAGQQRYF; CDR3 DNA: TGTGCCAGCAGCTTAGAGGCAGGGCAGCAGAGATACTTC
V gene: TRBV7-2; D gene: -; J gene: TRBJ2-7; clone size: -; CDR3 protein: CASSLWGSYEQYF; CDR3 DNA: TGTGCCAGCAGCCTATGGGGCAGCTACGAGCAGTACTTC